The source of this T cell receptor (beta chain) is a study of blood T cell repertoires in COVID-19. Study at large: Some COVID-19 samples were acute and others convalescent; all came from the United States, Italy and Spain. Sample material is recorded as cDNA or gDNA derived from T cells, B-cell-depleted T cells, or PBMCs.

J lost 4 bases, V lost 0 bases, and 10 bases had no gene match. Germline-derived CDR1 and CDR2 are LNHNV and YYDKDF (reference sequence). CDR3 length: 17 residues. As handled by the study authors: How many nucleated cells were present was estimated from reference gene primer amplification. Using immunoSEQ multiplex PCR, the repertoire was profiled, and TCRdb retains in-frame clones only, with some absent. Clonal size and the V and J genes are those of that table, whereas D and trimming came from the DNA. The table shows 90,000 to 110,000 clones, with approximately 80% occurring only once. Sample: peripheral blood. The V call is TRBV15, the J call TRBJ2-3, with 7 nucleotides matching TRBD2. The sequence was collected from a woman aged 45-60 years with acute or convalescent COVID-19. This CDR3 reads CATSRDRLAAGADTQYF. As DNA, the CDR3 is TGTGCCACCAGCAGAGATCGGCTAGCGGCGGGCGCAGATACGCAGTATTTT.